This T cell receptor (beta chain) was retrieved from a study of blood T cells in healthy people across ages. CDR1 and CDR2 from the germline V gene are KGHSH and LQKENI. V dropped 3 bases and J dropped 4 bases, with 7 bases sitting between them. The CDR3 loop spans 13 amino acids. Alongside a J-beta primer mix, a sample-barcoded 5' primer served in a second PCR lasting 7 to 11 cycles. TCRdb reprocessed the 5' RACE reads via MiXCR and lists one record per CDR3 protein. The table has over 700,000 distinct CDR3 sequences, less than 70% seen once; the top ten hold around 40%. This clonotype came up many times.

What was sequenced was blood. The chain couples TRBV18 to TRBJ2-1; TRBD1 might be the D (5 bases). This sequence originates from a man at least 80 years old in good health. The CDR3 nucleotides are TGTGCCAGCTCACCGACAGTTTACAATGAGCAGTTCTTC. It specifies CASSPTVYNEQFF. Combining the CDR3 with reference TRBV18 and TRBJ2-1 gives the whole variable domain NAGVMQNPRHLVRRRGQEARLRCSPMKGHSHVYWYRQLPEEGLKFMVYLQKENIIDESGMPKERFSAEFPKEGPSILRIQQVVRGDSAAYFCASSPTVYNEQFFGPGTRLTVL.